A single sample is the source of the 30 T cell receptor beta chains below, sequenced in a study of blood T cells in healthy people across ages. A sample-barcoded 5' primer and a J-beta primer mix were used in a second PCR of roughly 7 to 11 cycles. TCRdb passed the 5' RACE reads through MiXCR, listing each CDR3 protein once. This table has some 800,000 distinct CDR3 sequences, 40% to 50% appearing once. Sequencing was performed on blood. The receptors derive from a man between 60 and 75 years old in good health.

This clonotype showed up just a few times. The V call is TRBV11-3, the J call TRBJ2-4, with TRBD1 matching over 8 bases. Germline V lookup: CDR1 SGHNT, CDR2 YENEEA. Trimming cost V 3 bases and J 13 bases; bases outside gene matches: 8. This CDR3 has 13 amino acids. CDR3 protein: CASSLPGGSEQYF. CDR3 bases: TGTGCCAGCAGCTTGCCAGGGGGCAGTGAGCAGTACTTC.

This clonotype was seen more than once but under ten times. V is TRBV12-3 or TRBV12-4 and J is TRBJ1-6; D ambiguous. This CDR3 region has 15 residues. V gave up 3 bases and J gave up 0 bases, with 6 bases separating them. The CDR3 region has the DNA TGTGCCAGCAGTTTTCAGAGCTCCTATAATTCACCCCTCCACTTT. This sequence encodes CASSFQSSYNSPLHF.

Ten or more counts support this clonotype. CDR3 in amino acids: CASSSAGTGGYNEQFF. The CDR3 DNA is TGTGCCAGCAGCTCTGCCGGGACAGGGGGCTACAATGAGCAGTTCTTC. This chain connects TRBV7-9 to TRBJ2-1; 11 bases match TRBD1. Germline loops: CDR1 SEHNR, CDR2 FQNEAQ (reference sequence). V lost 4 bases, J lost 3 bases, and 5 bases stayed unmatched. CDR3 length: 16 residues.

This chain uses TRBV2 with TRBJ2-3; D unresolved. This CDR3 has 12 amino acids. V lost 0 bases and J lost 4, with 2 bases in between. The germline V gene has CDR1 SNHLY and CDR2 FYNNEI. The CDR3 protein is CASSEAPDTQYF. DNA for the CDR3: TGTGCCAGCAGTGAAGCGCCAGATACGCAGTATTTT.

This clonotype was seen a handful of times. CDR3 region: CASSQDSARQPQHF. The DNA of the CDR3 is TGCGCCAGCAGCCAAGATTCGGCAAGACAGCCCCAGCATTTT. V is TRBV4-1 and J is TRBJ1-5; D is unresolved. V shed 0 bases and J shed 7 bases, with 10 bases lying between them. Germline CDR1 reads MGHRA; CDR2 reads YSYEKL. The CDR3 totals 14 residues.

This clonotype was observed a handful of times. This rearrangement joins TRBV7-2 to TRBJ2-5; 10 bases line up with TRBD2. V lost 2 bases, J lost 14 bases, and 8 bases stayed unmatched. Germline V gives CDR1 SGHTA, CDR2 FQGNSA. CDR3 length equals 13 residues. In nucleotides, the CDR3 is TGTGCCAGCAGCTTACAGTCTAGCGGGGGTCCCTACTTC. Translating gives CASSLQSSGGPYF.

This chain joins TRBV6-6 and TRBJ2-4; 10 bases agree with TRBD1. With V trimmed by 2 bases and J by 6 bases, 10 bases remained unmatched. The CDR3 consists of 17 residues. CDR1 MNHNY and CDR2 SVGAGI come from the germline V gene (reference sequence). The CDR3 sequence: CASSYPRQGAQTNIQYF. DNA for the CDR3: TGTGCCAGCAGTTACCCGCGACAGGGGGCGCAGACAAACATTCAGTACTTC.

This clonotype was counted between two and nine times. The chain has TRBV6-5 and TRBJ2-4; 8 bases align to TRBD1. The J call may be wrong; the DNA end is better matched by TRBJ2-7. Germline CDR1 reads MNHEY; CDR2 reads SVGAGI. CDR3 length: 15 amino acids. As DNA, the CDR3 is TGTGCCAGCAGGCCATACAGGGGGACTTCCTACGAGCAGTACTTC. It translates to CASRPYRGTSYEQYF.

This clonotype appeared a few times. The chain carries TRBV7-2 and TRBJ2-7; the match to TRBD2 covers 11 bases. Unmatched junction bases numbered 8, after V lost 3 bases and J lost 7 bases. The CDR3 is made up of 15 amino acids. The germline V gene has CDR1 SGHTA and CDR2 FQGNSA. This CDR3 reads CASSLIAGGSNEQYF. The CDR3 DNA is TGTGCCAGCAGCTTGATAGCGGGGGGGAGTAATGAGCAGTACTTC.

This clonotype was counted only a few times. V usage is TRBV12-3 or TRBV12-4 and J usage is TRBJ2-7, with D unclear. CDR3 length: 13 residues. Trimming removed 6 bases from V and 2 bases from J, with 11 bases in between. Here the CDR3 DNA reads TGTGCCAGCAGCCCGGATCCGACCTACGAGCAGTACTTC. This translates into CASSPDPTYEQYF.

The chain couples TRBV5-1 to TRBJ2-7; 7 nucleotides agree with TRBD1. This CDR3 is built from 14 residues. The ends lost 4 bases at V and 0 bases at J; junction bases unmatched: 4. Germline V gene sequence: CDR1 SGHRS, CDR2 YFSETQ. The CDR3 nucleotides are TGCGCCAGCAGCATCGGACAGGACTCCTACGAGCAGTACTTC. Translating gives CASSIGQDSYEQYF. Full variable domain (rest looked up from reference TRBV5-1 and TRBJ2-7): KAGVTQTPRYLIKTRGQQVTLSCSPISGHRSVSWYQQTPGQGLQFLFEYFSETQRNKGNFPGRFSGRQFSNSRSEMNVSTLELGDSALYLCASSIGQDSYEQYFGPGTRLTVT.

The chain combines TRBV12-3 or TRBV12-4 with TRBJ2-6, with 7 bases identical to TRBD1. V was pared by 6 bases and J by 0 bases, with 11 bases of the junction left unmatched. The CDR3 spans 18 residues. The DNA of the CDR3 is TGTGCCAGCAGCCCAATGGACAGGAGGTCCTCTGGGGCCAACGTCCTGACTTTC. Protein sequence: CASSPMDRRSSGANVLTF.

This rearrangement joins TRBV6-2 or TRBV6-3 to TRBJ2-5; 7 nucleotides line up with TRBD1. CDR3 length: 13 amino acids. V dropped 6 bases and J dropped 5; count of bases not matched to a gene: 6. Germline CDR1 MNHEY, CDR2 SVGEGT. This CDR3 is CASRTGSHETQYF. The CDR3 DNA sequence: TGTGCCAGCAGGACAGGGTCCCATGAGACCCAGTACTTC.

The chain links TRBV6-6 to TRBJ1-1; 12 positions agree with TRBD1. J was trimmed by 6 bases and V by 6 bases; bases with no gene match: 5. The CDR3 is 14 residues long. Looked up from germline, CDR1 is MNHNY and CDR2 is SVGAGI (reference sequence). CDR3 loop: CASSRDRGLAEAFF. In nucleotides, the CDR3 is TGTGCCAGCAGCAGGGACAGGGGGCTGGCTGAAGCTTTCTTT.

The chain carries TRBV20-1 and TRBJ2-7, with D possibly TRBD1 on 6 matching bases. CDR1 and CDR2 from the germline V gene are DFQATT and SNEGSKA (reference sequence). V lost 5 bases and J 2 bases, leaving 10 bases between the germline ends. This CDR3 is 12 amino acids long. In nucleotides, the CDR3 is TGCAGTGCTCCGGACAGCCCCTACGAGCAGTACTTC. Translating gives CSAPDSPYEQYF.

This clonotype was detected only once. The chain combines TRBV7-9 with TRBJ2-7; D is perhaps TRBD1 or TRBD2 (6 bases each). CDR3 length: 14 amino acids. CDR1 and CDR2 from the germline V gene are SEHNR and FQNEAQ (reference sequence). The V end was cut by 5 bases, the J end by 5 bases, with 16 bases between. CDR3 in amino acids: CASSVLGGMDEQYF. DNA for the CDR3: TGTGCCAGCAGCGTGCTAGGGGGGATGGACGAGCAGTACTTC.

This chain links TRBV9 with TRBJ2-3; 9 bases are a match to TRBD2. Germline CDR1 SGDLS, CDR2 YYNGEE. J lost 2 bases, V lost 4 bases, and 17 bases had no gene match. CDR3 size: 19 residues. The CDR3 nucleotides are TGTGCCAGCAGCACCCACCCTGGGGTAGCGGGGGCCCTCACAGATACGCAGTATTTT. Encoded protein: CASSTHPGVAGALTDTQYF.

This clonotype was seen only a few times. The V and J genes are TRBV6-4 and TRBJ2-5; unclear D gene. This CDR3 contains 11 residues. Germline values: CDR1 MRHNA, CDR2 SNTAGT. The germline V and J ends were trimmed by 6 bases and 11 bases, with 13 bases remaining between them. The CDR3: CASRFKDRQYF. The CDR3 DNA reads TGTGCCAGCAGGTTTAAGGATAGGCAGTACTTC.

This sequence joins TRBV29-1 and TRBJ1-6; 9 bases match TRBD1. This CDR3 comprises 13 residues. Germline CDR1 SQVTM, CDR2 ANQGSEA. V dropped 6 bases and J dropped 9; count of bases not matched to a gene: 6. The CDR3 loop reads CSVNTGGGSPLHF. CDR3 sequence (DNA): TGCAGCGTCAACACAGGGGGCGGTTCACCCCTCCACTTT.

This clonotype appeared many times. The chain uses TRBV7-2 and TRBJ2-5; 8 bases match TRBD2. Germline V gene lookup returns CDR1 SGHTA and CDR2 FQGNSA. The CDR3 spans 16 residues. V shed 5 bases, J shed 5 bases, and the junction held 13 bases outside the gene matches. The CDR3 nucleotides read TGTGCCAGCAGCCTAGAGCAGCGGGGGTTTATGGAGACCCAGTACTTC. It is translated as CASSLEQRGFMETQYF. Variable domain in full (rest from reference TRBV7-2 and TRBJ2-5): GAGVSQSPSNKVTEKGKDVELRCDPISGHTALYWYRQSLGQGLEFLIYFQGNSAPDKSGLPSDRFSAERTGGSVSTLTIQRTQQEDSAVYLCASSLEQRGFMETQYFGPGTRLLVL.

Here the CDR3 DNA reads TGTGCCAGCACCAAATTAGGGGGCGCAAATGAAAAACTGTTTTTT. Protein sequence: CASTKLGGANEKLFF. The V gene is TRBV6-6, the J gene TRBJ1-4; 7 bases align to TRBD1. Germline assignment: CDR1 MNHNY and CDR2 SVGAGI (reference sequence). The CDR3 extends over 15 amino acids. J gave up 5 bases and V 7 bases, and 10 bases lay outside the gene matches.

This clonotype has more than one count but fewer than ten. The chain is built from TRBV7-8 and TRBJ1-2; D not certain. Trimming removed 0 bases from V and 4 bases from J, with 9 bases in between. The CDR3 runs 14 residues. Germline V gene lookup returns CDR1 SGHVS and CDR2 FQNEAQ. The CDR3 DNA follows: TGTGCCAGCAGCTTAGCTTCAGTGGGCTATGGCTACACCTTC. Translating it yields CASSLASVGYGYTF.

This clonotype was observed a few times. V gene TRBV25-1 combines with J gene TRBJ2-1; a weak D match, TRBD2 (5 bases). The CDR3 sequence is 15 residues long. Trimming shortened V by 6 bases and J by 6 bases, and 18 bases separated the two germline ends. CDR1 and CDR2 (germline): MGHDK, SYGVNS. In DNA, the CDR3 is TGTGCCAGCAGCCCGGGGTACCCGAACATCAATGAGCAGTTCTTC. Its protein is CASSPGYPNINEQFF.

This clonotype was seen more than once but under ten times. The CDR3 loop is CASSLQGLGEQFF. In DNA form, the CDR3 reads TGTGCCAGCAGCTTACAGGGTCTCGGGGAGCAGTTCTTC. The genes are TRBV7-2 and TRBJ2-1; the D gene is possibly TRBD1 (5 bases). The V gene's germline CDR1 is SGHTA and CDR2 FQGNSA. The V end was cut by 2 bases, the J end by 10 bases, with 12 bases between. CDR3 length: 13 amino acids.

The rearrangement joins TRBV29-1 to TRBJ2-5; D call uncertain. In germline, CDR1 is SQVTM, CDR2 ANQGSEA. The CDR3 covers 13 residues. V shed 4 bases and J shed 3 bases, with 12 bases lying between them. The CDR3 DNA is TGCAGCGTTGCCCGTAGGGTCGAAGAGACCCAGTACTTC. Translating gives CSVARRVEETQYF.

The rearrangement links TRBV6-5 to TRBJ1-2; TRBD1 agrees at 8 bases. V shed 4 bases and J 2 bases; nucleotides not matched to a gene: 15. CDR3 length: 18 residues. Germline V gene lookup returns CDR1 MNHEY and CDR2 SVGAGI. The CDR3 protein is CASSSRTLGAGGNYGYTF. CDR3 nucleotides: TGTGCCAGCAGTTCCCGAACCTTAGGGGCAGGGGGCAACTATGGCTACACCTTC.

This clonotype was seen only a few times. J is TRBJ2-7 and V is TRBV20-1; 7 bases are a match to TRBD1. The CDR3 length is 12 residues. Germline assignment: CDR1 DFQATT and CDR2 SNEGSKA (reference sequence). V was pared by 4 bases and J by 3 bases, with 3 bases of the junction left unmatched. The CDR3 is CSAKGQNYEQYF. CDR3 bases: TGCAGTGCTAAGGGACAGAACTACGAGCAGTACTTC.

This clonotype showed up just a few times. This sequence joins TRBV13 and TRBJ1-2; TRBD1 might be the D (5 bases). This CDR3 has 15 amino acids. V was cut by 3 bases and J by 7 bases, with 18 bases left in between. Germline CDR1 and CDR2: PRHDT and FYEKMQ (reference sequence). The CDR3 protein is CASSFRLWQGTGYTF. CDR3 bases: TGTGCCAGCAGCTTTCGTTTGTGGCAGGGTACTGGCTACACCTTC.

The chain joins TRBV6-1 to TRBJ1-2; no clear D. Trimming removed 0 bases from V and 3 bases from J, with 8 bases in between. Germline V gives CDR1 MNHNS, CDR2 SASEGT. The CDR3 length is 14 residues. CDR3 residues: CASSEARAYYGYTF. The CDR3 DNA follows: TGTGCCAGCAGTGAAGCCCGGGCTTACTATGGCTACACCTTC.

The V gene is TRBV5-1, the J gene TRBJ1-5, with D perhaps matching TRBD1 (6 bases). Germline V lookup: CDR1 SGHRS, CDR2 YFSETQ. The length of the CDR3 is 15 residues. V dropped 4 bases and J dropped 1 base, with 12 bases sitting between them. CDR3 DNA sequence: TGCGCCAGCAGCGTATCAGGGGAGAGCAATCAGCCCCAGCATTTT. As protein: CASSVSGESNQPQHF.